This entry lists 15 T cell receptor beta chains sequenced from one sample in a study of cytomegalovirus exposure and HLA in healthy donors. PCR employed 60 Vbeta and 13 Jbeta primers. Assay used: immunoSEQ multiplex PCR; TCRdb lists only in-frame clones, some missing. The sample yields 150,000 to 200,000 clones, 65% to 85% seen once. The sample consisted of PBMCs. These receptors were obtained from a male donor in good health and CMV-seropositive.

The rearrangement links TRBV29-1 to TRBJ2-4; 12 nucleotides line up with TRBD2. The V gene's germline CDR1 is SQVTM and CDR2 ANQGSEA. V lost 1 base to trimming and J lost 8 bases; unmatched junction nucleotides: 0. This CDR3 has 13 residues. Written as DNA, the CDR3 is TGCAGCGTTGAAGGACTAGCGGGAGACATTCAGTACTTC. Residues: CSVEGLAGDIQYF.

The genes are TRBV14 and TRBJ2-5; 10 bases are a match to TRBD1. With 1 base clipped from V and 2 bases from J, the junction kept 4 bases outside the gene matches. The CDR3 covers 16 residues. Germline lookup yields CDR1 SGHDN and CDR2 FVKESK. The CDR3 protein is CASSQVWGQGQETQYF. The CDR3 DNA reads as TGTGCCAGCAGCCAAGTGTGGGGACAGGGGCAAGAGACCCAGTACTTC. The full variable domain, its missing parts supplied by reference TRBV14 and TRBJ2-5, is EAGVTQFPSHSVIEKGQTVTLRCDPISGHDNLYWYRRVMGKEIKFLLHFVKESKQDESGMPNNRFLAERTGGTYSTLKVQPAELEDSGVYFCASSQVWGQGQETQYFGPGTRLLVL.

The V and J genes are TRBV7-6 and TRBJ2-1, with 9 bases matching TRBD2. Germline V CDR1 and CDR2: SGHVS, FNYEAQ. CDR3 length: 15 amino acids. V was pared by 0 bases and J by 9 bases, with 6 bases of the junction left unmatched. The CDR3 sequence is CASSLAAGGPFEQFF. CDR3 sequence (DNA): TGTGCCAGCAGCTTAGCGGCGGGAGGGCCTTTTGAGCAGTTCTTC.

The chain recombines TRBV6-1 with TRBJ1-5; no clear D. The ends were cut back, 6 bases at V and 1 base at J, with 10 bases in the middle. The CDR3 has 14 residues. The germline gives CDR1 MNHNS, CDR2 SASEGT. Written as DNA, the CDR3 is TGTGCCAGCAGAACAGAGCTCAGCAATCAGCCCCAGCATTTT. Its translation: CASRTELSNQPQHF.

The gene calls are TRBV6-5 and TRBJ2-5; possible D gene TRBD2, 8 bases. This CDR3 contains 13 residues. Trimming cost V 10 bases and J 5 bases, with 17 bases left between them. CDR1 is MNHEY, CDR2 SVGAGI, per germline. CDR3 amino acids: CAIGRGRMETQYF. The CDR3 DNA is TGTGCCATCGGGAGGGGGCGGATGGAGACCCAGTACTTC.

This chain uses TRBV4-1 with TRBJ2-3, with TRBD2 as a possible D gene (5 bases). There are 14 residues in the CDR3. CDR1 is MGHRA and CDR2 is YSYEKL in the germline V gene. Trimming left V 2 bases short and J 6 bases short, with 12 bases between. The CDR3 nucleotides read TGCGCCAGCAGCCAAATAGAACTAGTCGATACGCAGTATTTT. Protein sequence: CASSQIELVDTQYF.

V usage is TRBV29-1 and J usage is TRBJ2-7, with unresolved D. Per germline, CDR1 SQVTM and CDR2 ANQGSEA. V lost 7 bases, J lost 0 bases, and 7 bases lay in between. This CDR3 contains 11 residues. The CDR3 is CSGRSSYEQYF. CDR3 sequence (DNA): TGCAGCGGTAGGAGCTCCTACGAGCAGTACTTC.

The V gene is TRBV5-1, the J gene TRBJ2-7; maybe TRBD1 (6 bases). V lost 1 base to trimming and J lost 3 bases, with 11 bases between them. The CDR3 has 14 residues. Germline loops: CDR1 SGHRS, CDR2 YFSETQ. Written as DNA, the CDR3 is TGCGCCAGCAGCTTGAGGCAGGGGAGCTACGAGCAGTACTTC. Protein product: CASSLRQGSYEQYF.

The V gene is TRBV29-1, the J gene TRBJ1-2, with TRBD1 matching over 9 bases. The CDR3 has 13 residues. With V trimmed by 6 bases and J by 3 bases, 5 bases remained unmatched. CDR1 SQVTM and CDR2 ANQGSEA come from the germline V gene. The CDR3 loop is CSVGTGIDYGYTF. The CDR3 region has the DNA TGCAGCGTGGGGACAGGGATAGACTATGGCTACACCTTC.

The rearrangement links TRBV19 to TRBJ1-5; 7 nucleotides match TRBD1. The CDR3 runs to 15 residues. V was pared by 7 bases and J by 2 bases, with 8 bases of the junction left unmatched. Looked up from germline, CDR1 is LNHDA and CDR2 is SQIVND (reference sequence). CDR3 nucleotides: TGTGCCAGTACCCTGACAGGGTTGGGCAATCAGCCCCAGCATTTT. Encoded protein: CASTLTGLGNQPQHF.

As DNA, the CDR3 is TGTGCCAGCCGATACCGGGACAGGGGAAAAGAGACCCAGTACTTC. It is translated as CASRYRDRGKETQYF. The chain joins TRBV5-4 to TRBJ2-5, with TRBD1 matching over 10 bases. The CDR3 length is 15 residues. J lost 3 bases, V lost 7 bases, and 9 bases had no gene match. Germline loops: CDR1 SGHNT, CDR2 YYREEE (reference sequence).

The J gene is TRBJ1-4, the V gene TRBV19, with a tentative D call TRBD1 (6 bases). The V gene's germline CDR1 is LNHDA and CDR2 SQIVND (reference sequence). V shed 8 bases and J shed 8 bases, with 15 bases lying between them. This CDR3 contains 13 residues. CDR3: CASSGGQREKLFF. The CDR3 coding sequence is TGTGCCAGTTCCGGGGGGCAGAGGGAAAAACTGTTTTTT.

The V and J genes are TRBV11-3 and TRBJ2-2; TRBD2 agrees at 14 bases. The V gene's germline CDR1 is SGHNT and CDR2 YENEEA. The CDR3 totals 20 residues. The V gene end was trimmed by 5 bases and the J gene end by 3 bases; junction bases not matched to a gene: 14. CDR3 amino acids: CASSRLRGTSGSRDTGELFF. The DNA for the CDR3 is TGTGCCAGCAGCCGCCTACGGGGGACTAGCGGGAGTCGGGACACCGGGGAGCTGTTTTTT. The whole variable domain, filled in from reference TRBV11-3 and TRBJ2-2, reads EAGVVQSPRYKIIEKKQPVAFWCNPISGHNTLYWYLQNLGQGPELLIRYENEEAVDDSQLPKDRFSAERLKGVDSTLKIQPAELGDSAVYLCASSRLRGTSGSRDTGELFFGEGSRLTVL.

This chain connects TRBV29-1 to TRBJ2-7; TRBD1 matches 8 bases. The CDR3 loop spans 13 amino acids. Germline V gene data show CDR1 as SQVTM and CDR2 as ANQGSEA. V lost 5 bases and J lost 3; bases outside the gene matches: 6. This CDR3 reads CSVRAGGGYEQYF. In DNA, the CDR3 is TGCAGCGTTCGCGCAGGGGGCGGCTACGAGCAGTACTTC.

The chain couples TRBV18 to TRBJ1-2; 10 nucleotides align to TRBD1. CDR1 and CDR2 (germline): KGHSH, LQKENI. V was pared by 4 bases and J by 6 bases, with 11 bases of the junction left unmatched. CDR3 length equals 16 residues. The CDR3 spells CASSREAGQGLNGYTF. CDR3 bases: TGTGCCAGCTCACGTGAGGCGGGACAGGGGTTGAATGGCTACACCTTC.